This T cell receptor beta chain was recovered during a study of technical replicates of blood from several donors. This CDR3 spans 16 amino acids. Germline V lookup: CDR1 KGHSH, CDR2 LQKENI. The V and J ends lost 3 bases and 0 bases, in that order; junction bases with no gene match: 3. Assay: immunoSEQ multiplex PCR; the TCRdb copy retains only in-frame clones and omits some. This repertoire shows 13,000 to 15,000 clones, roughly 80% found once; its top ten account for about a tenth. The source material was PBMCs. V usage is TRBV18 and J usage is TRBJ1-3; 9 nucleotides match TRBD1. The receptor comes from a human donor in good health. This CDR3 is CASSPGTGTSGNTIYF. The CDR3 coding sequence is TGTGCCAGCTCACCCGGGACAGGGACCTCTGGAAACACCATATATTTT.